Following are 20 T cell receptor beta chains from one sample sequenced in a study of long-term antiretroviral therapy in people with HIV. Samples were assayed with immunoSEQ v3.0 at survey level. The assay was immunoSEQ multiplex PCR, and TCRdb's table has in-frame clones only and misses some. In the table there are 25,000 to 30,000 clones, almost 95% of which are singletons. Specimen: unsorted PBMCs, collected around 7.4 years after starting antiretroviral therapy. Receptors originate from a man in his fifties or sixties with HIV.

The rearrangement joins TRBV12-2 to TRBJ1-5; TRBD1, as called in the table, went unchecked against the DNA. TRBV12-2 is labeled a pseudogene. The CDR3 has 17 residues. The CDR3 loop is CASRFDSGGRGNQPQHF. The CDR3 region has the DNA TGTGCAAGTCGCTTCGATTCAGGGGGCAGGGGCAATCAGCCCCAGCATTTT.

This rearrangement joins TRBV6-6 to TRBJ1-2; D may be TRBD1 (5 bases). From germline, CDR1 is MNHNY and CDR2 SVGAGI (reference sequence). The CDR3 runs 13 residues. Trimming stripped 0 bases from V and 7 bases from J, with 9 bases between. The CDR3 DNA is TGTGCCAGCAGTTACTCGCAGGGCAGTGGCTACACCTTC. This sequence encodes CASSYSQGSGYTF.

The V call is TRBV7-2, the J call TRBJ1-1; D is possibly TRBD1 (5 bases). The CDR3 is made up of 13 amino acids. V lost 5 bases to trimming and J lost 7 bases, with 14 bases between them. Germline V lookup: CDR1 SGHTA, CDR2 FQGNSA. CDR3: CASSQGRQLEAFF. The CDR3 DNA follows: TGTGCCAGCAGCCAAGGTCGACAGCTTGAAGCTTTCTTT.

This clone is a singleton in its sample. Other DNA variants within this sample encode the same CDR3. The chain joins TRBV14 to TRBJ2-2; 11 bases are shared with TRBD2. CDR1 is SGHDN, CDR2 FVKESK, per germline. V shed 1 base, J shed 9 bases, and the junction held 7 bases outside the gene matches. The CDR3 has 16 residues. CDR3: CASSQASGGTYRELFF. The CDR3 nucleotides are TGTGCCAGCAGCCAAGCTAGCGGGGGGACTTACCGGGAGCTGTTTTTT. Full variable domain (missing parts from reference TRBV14 and TRBJ2-2): EAGVTQFPSHSVIEKGQTVTLRCDPISGHDNLYWYRRVMGKEIKFLLHFVKESKQDESGMPNNRFLAERTGGTYSTLKVQPAELEDSGVYFCASSQASGGTYRELFFGEGSRLTVL.

The rearrangement links TRBV10-3 to TRBJ1-1; TRBD1 is a possible D gene (5 bases). Deletions cut 7 bases from V and 5 bases from J, with 14 bases between. The CDR3 sequence is 13 residues long. Looked up from germline, CDR1 is ENHRY and CDR2 is SYGVKD. The CDR3 loop reads CAITDGGGTEAFF. CDR3 sequence (DNA): TGTGCCATCACCGACGGTGGGGGGACTGAAGCTTTCTTT.

The chain recombines TRBV4-3 with TRBJ2-7; 8 bases fit TRBD1. Losses at the gene ends were 0 bases for V and 6 bases for J; bases not matched to a gene: 7. CDR1 is LGHNA, CDR2 YSLEER, per germline. This CDR3 is built from 15 residues. The CDR3 protein is CASSQDNRGSGEQYF. CDR3 sequence (DNA): TGCGCCAGCAGCCAAGACAACAGGGGGTCTGGCGAGCAGTACTTC.

With respect to this clone: This sample also contains other DNA sequences that code for the same CDR3. The chain has TRBV2 and TRBJ1-4; the D gene is possibly TRBD1 (5 bases). V lost 2 bases to trimming and J lost 5 bases, with 15 bases between them. Germline lookup yields CDR1 SNHLY and CDR2 FYNNEI. The length of the CDR3 is 16 residues. The DNA for the CDR3 is TGTGCCAGCAGTGAACCCAGGGATAAGGCGAATGAAAAACTGTTTTTT. This translates into CASSEPRDKANEKLFF.

The chain has TRBV5-1 and TRBJ2-2; D gene ambiguous. Germline loops: CDR1 SGHRS, CDR2 YFSETQ. This CDR3 comprises 14 residues. The V end was cut by 7 bases, the J end by 5 bases, with 15 bases between. The CDR3 DNA is TGCGCCAGCGGACGTTTACAAGGGACCGGGGAGCTGTTTTTT. As protein: CASGRLQGTGELFF.

The J gene is TRBJ2-7, the V gene TRBV5-1; no definite D call. Germline V gives CDR1 SGHRS, CDR2 YFSETQ. Trimming took 0 bases from V and 4 from J, leaving 2 bases between them. The CDR3 runs 11 residues. The CDR3 loop is CASSLDYEQYF. The CDR3 coding sequence is TGCGCCAGCAGCTTGGATTACGAGCAGTACTTC.

The chain joins TRBV9 to TRBJ2-3; D may be TRBD1 (6 bases). Trimming took 0 bases from V and 1 from J, leaving 12 bases between them. Germline V gene data show CDR1 as SGDLS and CDR2 as YYNGEE. This CDR3 has 16 amino acids. In DNA, the CDR3 is TGTGCCAGCAGCGTAGAGGGGGATGAGGGCACAGATACGCAGTATTTT. Protein sequence: CASSVEGDEGTDTQYF.

This chain connects TRBV19 to TRBJ2-1, with D unclear. Germline values: CDR1 LNHDA, CDR2 SQIVND (reference sequence). Deletions cut 4 bases from V and 4 bases from J, with 5 bases between. The CDR3 covers 12 residues. The CDR3 is CASSRQYNEQFF. CDR3 coding DNA: TGTGCCAGTAGTAGGCAGTACAATGAGCAGTTCTTC.

This clone was counted once. The rearrangement uses TRBV12-5 and TRBJ2-1; the match to TRBD1 covers 9 bases. The CDR3 covers 15 residues. Germline CDR1 reads LGHNT; CDR2 reads FRNRAP. J gave up 4 bases and V 0 bases, and 1 base lay outside the gene matches. CDR3 nucleotide sequence: TGTGCTAGTGGTTTGGTACAGGGGGCTTACAATGAGCAGTTCTTC. Translation gives CASGLVQGAYNEQFF.

A few counts support this clone. The gene calls are TRBV28 and TRBJ2-7, with D tentatively TRBD1 (5 bases). CDR1 is MDHEN, CDR2 SYDVKM, per germline. Trimming shortened V by 6 bases and J by 6 bases, and 15 bases separated the two germline ends. The CDR3 runs to 13 residues. Here the CDR3 DNA reads TGTGCCAGCAGAGAAGGGTGGGGCTCCGAGCAGTACTTC. Translating gives CASREGWGSEQYF.

The genes are TRBV18 and TRBJ2-7, with a possible D match to TRBD1 (6 bases). With 3 bases removed from V and 3 bases from J, the gap between germline ends came to 15 bases. The germline V gene has CDR1 KGHSH and CDR2 LQKENI. The CDR3 consists of 15 residues. CDR3 region: CASSPSPLQGYEQYF. In DNA, the CDR3 is TGTGCCAGCTCACCCTCGCCGCTACAGGGCTACGAGCAGTACTTC.

The chain has TRBV2 and TRBJ2-2, with D uncertain. CDR3 size: 13 residues. Germline-derived CDR1 and CDR2 are SNHLY and FYNNEI. V lost 4 bases, J lost 6 bases, and 9 bases lay in between. CDR3 region: CASSAQAAGELFF. As DNA, the CDR3 is TGTGCCAGCAGTGCCCAAGCAGCCGGGGAGCTGTTTTTT.

The V call is TRBV5-8, the J call TRBJ2-7; the D gene is possibly TRBD2 (7 bases). Trimming left V 4 bases short and J 3 bases short, with 20 bases between. Looked up from germline, CDR1 is SGHTS and CDR2 is YDEGEE. The length of the CDR3 is 16 residues. The CDR3 nucleotides are TGTGCCAGCAGCCCGACGGGGGGCCCCCGGTACTACGAGCAGTACTTC. Residues: CASSPTGGPRYYEQYF.

The CDR3 is CASSQDSARRSGYTF. The CDR3, as DNA: TGCGCCAGCAGCCAAGATTCGGCAAGACGGAGTGGCTACACCTTC. The V call is TRBV4-3, the J call TRBJ1-2; D ambiguous. CDR1 LGHNA and CDR2 YSLEER come from the germline V gene. The CDR3 is 15 amino acids. V lost 0 bases and J lost 7, with 15 bases in between.

The chain is built from TRBV2 and TRBJ2-5, with unresolved D. The J call is uncertain, as TRBJ2-7 better fits the DNA end. The CDR3 sequence is 12 residues long. Germline V gives CDR1 SNHLY, CDR2 FYNNEI. CDR3 DNA sequence: TGTGCCAGCAGTGTAAGTTCCTACGAGCAGTACTTC. Amino acids: CASSVSSYEQYF.

The chain joins TRBV30 to TRBJ1-1; possibly TRBD1 for D (6 bases). Germline V gene sequence: CDR1 GTSNPN, CDR2 SVGIG (reference sequence). V was shortened by 2 bases and J by 0 bases, with 13 bases between the two germline ends. The CDR3 is 15 amino acids. The CDR3 DNA reads TGTGCCTGGAGTCGGTTACAGGGAATGAACACTGAAGCTTTCTTT. This sequence encodes CAWSRLQGMNTEAFF.

The V gene is TRBV4-3, the J gene TRBJ2-3, with 12 bases lining up with TRBD2. The germline CDR1 and CDR2 sequences are LGHNA and YSLEER. The CDR3 totals 18 residues. The J segment lost 0 bases and the V segment lost 0 bases, leaving 4 bases of the junction unmatched. CDR3 in DNA: TGCGCCAGCAGCCAAGATCTAGCGGGGGGGCCCAGCACAGATACGCAGTATTTT. Residues: CASSQDLAGGPSTDTQYF.